This T cell receptor (beta chain) is from a study of cytomegalovirus exposure and HLA in healthy donors. Healthy bone marrow donors supplied every sample. A word on this clone: The antigen remains unidentified.

The PCR made use of 60 Vbeta and 13 Jbeta primers. The data were produced by immunoSEQ multiplex PCR, yet TCRdb's version contains in-frame clones alone and is incomplete. The sample shows more than 80,000 clones, more than 70% of them seen only once. Germline V gene data show CDR1 as KGHSH and CDR2 as LQKENI. There are 15 residues in the CDR3. Study-wide points: Researchers reportedly found TCR beta sequences accurately predicted most subjects' HLA-A and HLA-B alleles. A reported reduction in N-insertions relative to the approximately 640-donor mean was seen in an Asian-associated ancestry cluster in a later analysis.

Sequenced material: PBMCs. The sequence was collected from a man aged 55 to 70 in good health and CMV-seronegative. The chain recombines TRBV18 with TRBJ2-5; perhaps TRBD1 as D (5 bases). The tail of the sequence fits TRBJ2-7 better, so the J call may be wrong. CDR3 region: CASSLLDSLAYEQYF. CDR3 bases: TGTGCCAGCTCACTCCTCGACAGCCTGGCCTACGAGCAGTACTTC.